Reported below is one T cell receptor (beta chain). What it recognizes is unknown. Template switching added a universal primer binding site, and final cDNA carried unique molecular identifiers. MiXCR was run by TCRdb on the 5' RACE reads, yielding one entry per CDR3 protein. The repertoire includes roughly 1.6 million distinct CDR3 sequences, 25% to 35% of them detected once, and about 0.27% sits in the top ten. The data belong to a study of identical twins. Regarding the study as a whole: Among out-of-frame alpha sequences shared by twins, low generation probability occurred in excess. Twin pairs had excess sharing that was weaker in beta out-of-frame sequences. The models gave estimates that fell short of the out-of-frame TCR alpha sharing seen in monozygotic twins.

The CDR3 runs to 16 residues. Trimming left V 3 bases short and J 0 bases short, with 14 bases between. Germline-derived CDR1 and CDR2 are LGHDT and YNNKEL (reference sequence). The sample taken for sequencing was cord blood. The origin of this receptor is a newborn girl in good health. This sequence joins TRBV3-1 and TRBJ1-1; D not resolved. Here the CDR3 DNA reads TGTGCCAGCAGCCAGTACGGGAACATAGTGAACACTGAAGCTTTCTTT. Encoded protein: CASSQYGNIVNTEAFF.